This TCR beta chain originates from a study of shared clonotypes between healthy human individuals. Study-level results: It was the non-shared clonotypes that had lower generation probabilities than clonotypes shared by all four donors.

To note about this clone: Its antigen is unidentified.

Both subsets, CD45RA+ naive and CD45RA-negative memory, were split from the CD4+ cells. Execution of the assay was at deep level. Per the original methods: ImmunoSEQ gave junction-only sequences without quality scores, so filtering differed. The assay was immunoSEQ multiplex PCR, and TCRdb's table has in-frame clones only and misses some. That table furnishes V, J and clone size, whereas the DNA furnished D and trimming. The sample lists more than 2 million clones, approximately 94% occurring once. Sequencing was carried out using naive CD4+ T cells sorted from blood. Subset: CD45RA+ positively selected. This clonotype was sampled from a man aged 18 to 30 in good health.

The CDR3 bases are TGTGCCAGCAGGCGGACTAGCGGGGCAGATACGCAGTATTTT. Translation: CASRRTSGADTQYF. The chain combines TRBV6-4 with TRBJ2-3, with TRBD2 matching 12 bases. The CDR3 is 14 amino acids. V lost 6 bases and J lost 4; bases outside the gene matches: 2. Germline V gene sequence: CDR1 MRHNA, CDR2 SNTAGT.